The entry below describes one T cell receptor beta chain. The sample belongs to a study of OX40 agonist ivuxolimab in advanced cancers. CDR1 is SEHNR, CDR2 FQNEAQ, per germline (reference sequence). Trimming stripped 7 bases from V and 7 bases from J, with 21 bases between. This CDR3 has 15 residues. TCRdb's table, derived via immunoSEQ multiplex PCR, lists solely in-frame clones and lacks some. The sample records 60,000 to 100,000 clones, 70% to 85% being singletons. The TCR originated in an adult with an advanced solid tumor such as melanoma, head and neck, liver or kidney cancer. V usage is TRBV7-9 and J usage is TRBJ2-3; D remains ambiguous. Sequenced here: CD4+ or CD8+ T cells sorted from blood, sampled in a trial of the OX40 agonist ivuxolimab. The CDR3 nucleotides read TGTGCCAGCACCTCCCGATTTGGGTTACTATATACGCAGTATTTT. Its translation is CASTSRFGLLYTQYF.